These T cell receptor beta chains were read from a single sample in a study of shared clonotypes between healthy human individuals. Method: immunoSEQ multiplex PCR; TCRdb's copy keeps in-frame clones and lacks some. The top ten hold about 1% of the sample, which has about 1,500,000 clones, around 95% seen once. Material for sequencing was naive CD4+ T cells sorted from blood. These TCRs come from a man between 25 and 39 years old in good health. CDR3s include the opening cysteine and the closing phenylalanine or tryptophan. A D gene is named only where the DNA matches it firmly. Clone sizes are given selectively: once, few, many, or a class where the clone is expanded.

clone_size	cdr3_length	d_call	j_call	v_call	cdr3_nt	cdr3_aa
-	14	-	TRBJ2-5	TRBV28	TGTGCCAGCAAGGGGGGAGGGAGCGGAGAGACCCAGTACTTC	CASKGGGSGETQYF
-	13	-	TRBJ2-7	TRBV6-1	TGTGCCAGCAGTCTACTATATCTCTACGAGCAGTACTTC	CASSLLYLYEQYF
-	17	TRBD2	TRBJ2-1	TRBV5-4	TGTGCCAGCAGCCAAAGAGTAGCGGGAGTAATCTACAATGAGCAGTTCTTC	CASSQRVAGVIYNEQFF
once	13	-	TRBJ2-5	TRBV7-7	TGTGCTAGCAGCGCCGCGGACCGAGGGACCCAGTACTTC	CASSAADRGTQYF
-	13	-	TRBJ1-5	TRBV2	TGTGCCAGCAGTTCCGATAAAAATCAGCCCCAGCATTTT	CASSSDKNQPQHF
-	19	TRBD1	TRBJ2-1	TRBV5-1	TGCGCCAGCAGCCCTGTGAGTTTAGGGGACAGGAGAAACTACAATGAGCAGTTCTTC	CASSPVSLGDRRNYNEQFF
-	16	TRBD1	TRBJ2-1	TRBV28	TGTGCCAGCAGTATTATGGACAGGGGGCTTGGTAATGAGCAGTTCTTC	CASSIMDRGLGNEQFF
-	16	-	TRBJ2-7	TRBV7-2	TGTGCCAGCAGCTTAGTACCCCGACAGTACTCCTACGAGCAGTACTTC	CASSLVPRQYSYEQYF
-	16	TRBD1	TRBJ2-1	TRBV4-2	TGTGCCAGCAGCCACTCCGGGACAGGGGGTTCGGATGAGCAGTTCTTC	CASSHSGTGGSDEQFF
once	19	-	TRBJ2-1	TRBV23-1	TGCGCCAGCAGATGTGATATAGGACAAACGCCGAGCTCCTACAATGAGCAGCTCTTC	CASRCDIGQTPSSYNEQLF
-	15	TRBD1	TRBJ2-7	TRBV7-9	TGTGCCAGCAGCCCACCGGGACAGGGGGTCAACGAGCAGTACTTC	CASSPPGQGVNEQYF
-	15	-	TRBJ2-7	TRBV25-1	TGTGCCAGCACCAACACTGCGGGAATAGGCTACGAGCAGTACTTC	CASTNTAGIGYEQYF
-	15	TRBD1	TRBJ1-5	TRBV18	TGTGCCAGCTCCCAGTTCGGGACAGGGGATCAGCCCCAGCATTTT	CASSQFGTGDQPQHF